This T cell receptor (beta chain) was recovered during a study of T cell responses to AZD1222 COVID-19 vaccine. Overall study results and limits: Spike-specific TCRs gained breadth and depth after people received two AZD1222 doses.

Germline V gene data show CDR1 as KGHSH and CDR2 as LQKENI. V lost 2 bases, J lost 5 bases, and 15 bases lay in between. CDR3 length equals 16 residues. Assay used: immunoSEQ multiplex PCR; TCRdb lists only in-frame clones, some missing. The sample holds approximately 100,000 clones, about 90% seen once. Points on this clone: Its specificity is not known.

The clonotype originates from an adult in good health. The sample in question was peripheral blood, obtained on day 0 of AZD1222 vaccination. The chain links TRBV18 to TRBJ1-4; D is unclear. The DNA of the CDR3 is TGTGCCAGCTCACCAGTTTTGGGCAGGAGGAATGAAAAACTGTTTTTT. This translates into CASSPVLGRRNEKLFF.